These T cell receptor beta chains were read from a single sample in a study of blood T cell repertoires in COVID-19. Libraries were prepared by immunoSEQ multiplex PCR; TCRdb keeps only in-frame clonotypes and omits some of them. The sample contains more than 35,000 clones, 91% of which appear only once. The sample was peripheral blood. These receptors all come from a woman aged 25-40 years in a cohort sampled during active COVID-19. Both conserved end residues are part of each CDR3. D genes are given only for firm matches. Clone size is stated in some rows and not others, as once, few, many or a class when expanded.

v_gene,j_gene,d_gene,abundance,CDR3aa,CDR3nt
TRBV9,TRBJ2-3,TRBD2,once,CASSPPGLALPDTQYF,TGTGCCAGCAGCCCCCCCGGACTAGCTCTTCCAGATACGCAGTATTTT
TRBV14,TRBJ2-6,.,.,CASSQSGQLTSGANVLTF,TGTGCCAGCAGCCAAAGCGGACAGTTAACGTCTGGGGCCAACGTCCTGACTTTC
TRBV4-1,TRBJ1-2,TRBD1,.,CASSHPGQVYGYTF,TGCGCCAGCAGCCACCCGGGACAGGTCTATGGCTACACCTTC
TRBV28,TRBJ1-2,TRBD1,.,CASSSLTHRGDGYTF,TGTGCCAGCAGTTCCCTCACTCACAGGGGAGATGGCTACACCTTC
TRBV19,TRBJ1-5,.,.,CASSNTGWGGNQPQHF,TGTGCCAGTAGTAATACAGGGTGGGGAGGCAATCAGCCCCAGCATTTT
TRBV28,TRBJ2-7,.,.,CASSSPVQWGTYEQYF,TGTGCCAGCAGTTCCCCGGTCCAATGGGGCACCTACGAGCAGTACTTC
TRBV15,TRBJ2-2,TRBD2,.,CATSRAGGYTGELFF,TGTGCCACCAGCAGAGCGGGAGGGTATACCGGGGAGCTGTTTTTT
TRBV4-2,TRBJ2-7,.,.,CASSQVATAKAPYEQYF,TGTGCCAGCAGCCAAGTTGCGACTGCCAAAGCTCCCTACGAGCAGTACTTC
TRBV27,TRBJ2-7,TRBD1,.,CASSSRTGFYEQYF,TGTGCCAGCAGTTCCAGGACAGGGTTCTACGAGCAGTACTTC
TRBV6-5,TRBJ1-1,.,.,CASSAKNRNTEAFF,TGTGCCAGCTCGGCCAAGAACAGGAACACTGAAGCTTTCTTT
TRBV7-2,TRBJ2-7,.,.,CASSLGAVTVPYEQYF,TGTGCCAGCAGCTTAGGGGCCGTTACAGTCCCCTACGAGCAGTACTTC
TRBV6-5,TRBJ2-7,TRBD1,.,CATVGQSSYEQYF,TGTGCCACTGTGGGACAGTCCTCCTACGAGCAGTACTTC
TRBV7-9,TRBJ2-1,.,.,CASSPLALFRNEQFF,TGTGCCAGCAGCCCCCTCGCGCTTTTCCGCAATGAGCAGTTCTTC
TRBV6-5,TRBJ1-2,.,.,CASSYSPGVYGYTF,TGTGCCAGCAGTTACTCGCCGGGGGTCTATGGCTACACCTTC
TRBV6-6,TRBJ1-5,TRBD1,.,CASSYSGQGNQPQHF,TGTGCCAGCAGTTACTCCGGACAGGGCAATCAGCCCCAGCATTTT
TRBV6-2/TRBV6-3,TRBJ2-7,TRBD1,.,CASSYTRTGAYEQYF,TGTGCCAGCAGTTACACTCGAACAGGGGCCTACGAGCAGTACTTC
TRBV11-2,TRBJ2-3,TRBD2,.,CASSLDRWASGRASTDTQYF,TGTGCCAGCAGCTTAGATAGGTGGGCTAGCGGGAGAGCGAGCACAGATACGCAGTATTTT
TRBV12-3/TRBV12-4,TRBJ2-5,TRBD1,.,CASSVNRGGTQYF,TGTGCCAGCAGTGTCAACAGGGGCGGGACCCAGTACTTC
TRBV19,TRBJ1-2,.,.,CASSSRDQGRGGYTF,TGTGCCAGTTCCTCAAGGGACCAGGGGCGCGGAGGCTACACCTTC
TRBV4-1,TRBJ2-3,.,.,CASSPGEGGTDTQYF,TGCGCCAGCAGCCCGGGGGAAGGAGGCACAGATACGCAGTATTTT
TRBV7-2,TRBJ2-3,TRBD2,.,CASSLQGLAADTQYF,TGTGCCAGCAGCTTACAGGGACTAGCTGCAGATACGCAGTATTTT
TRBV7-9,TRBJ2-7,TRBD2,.,CASSLGLAGKFSYEQYF,TGTGCCAGCAGCTTAGGACTAGCGGGAAAGTTCTCCTACGAGCAGTACTTC